This TCR beta chain was captured in a study of cytomegalovirus exposure and HLA in healthy donors. Notes on the study in general: Across HLA loci, a later analysis found differing TCR association rates, with DRB1 most and HLA-C fewest. Using a false discovery rate of 0.05, a later analysis showed that 15,000 to 20,000 TCR beta sequences were associated with HLA alleles.

CDR1 and CDR2 (germline): SGDLS, YYNGEE. This CDR3 spans 17 amino acids. V lost 0 bases and J lost 2; bases outside the gene matches: 2. The primer mix had 60 Vbeta and 13 Jbeta primers. Sequenced by immunoSEQ multiplex PCR; TCRdb stores in-frame clones only, minus some. The sample has 150,000 to 180,000 clones; 80% are singletons. Points on this clone: Its cognate antigen is unknown.

This clonotype was sampled from a man aged 25 to 40 in good health and CMV-seropositive. Sequencing used PBMCs. The chain uses TRBV9 and TRBJ2-5; TRBD2 matches at 15 bases. The CDR3 loop is CASSVVGLAGGQETQYF. CDR3 sequence (DNA): TGTGCCAGCAGCGTAGTGGGACTAGCGGGAGGACAAGAGACCCAGTACTTC.